The clone carrying this TCR beta chain has at least ten counts. The antigen is not known. The sample comes from a study of blood T cells in healthy people across ages. General study findings and limits: Naive T cell percentage showed a strong correlation with the diversity of TCR beta.

Germline V gives CDR1 SGDLS, CDR2 YYNGEE. This CDR3 contains 15 residues. V lost 4 bases, J lost 6 bases, and 8 bases stayed unmatched. With a J-beta primer mix and a sample-barcoded 5' primer, a second PCR ran about 7 to 12 cycles. TCRdb processed the 5' RACE reads anew with MiXCR; each CDR3 protein has one entry. The sample holds around 1,600,000 distinct CDR3 sequences, 35% to 45% seen once. This chain links TRBV9 with TRBJ2-1; TRBD2 agrees at 9 bases. This clonotype was obtained from a woman between 18 and 30 years old in good health. Sequencing was performed on blood. This CDR3 is CASSTWTSDGNEQFF. As DNA, the CDR3 is TGTGCCAGCAGCACCTGGACTAGCGACGGCAATGAGCAGTTCTTC.